This T cell receptor (beta chain) was profiled in a study of low-dose radiotherapy and immunotherapy resistance in tumors. Turning to the study itself: Patients of Cohort 1 had 0.5 Gy fractions every 2 weeks, which summed to 6.5 Gy. Every six weeks patients received intravenous ipilimumab 1 mg/kg, and every two weeks they received intravenous nivolumab 240 mg.

Covering alpha and beta chains, TRAV- and TRBV-specific primers were used for the first-strand cDNA. PCR amplification of the TCRs was performed with Phusion for approximately 20 PCR cycles, and it relied on a constant-region primer together with a V-primer adapter. In vitro transcription was used to amplify the isolated mRNA. TCRdb reprocessed the reads via MiXCR and lists one record per CDR3 protein. There are approximately 30,000 distinct CDR3 sequences in the sample; less than 65% occur only once, and 5% to 6% lies in the top ten. The time point was: after trial treatment. Treatment specified: LDRT plus nivolumab, ipilimumab, low-dose cyclophosphamide and aspirin (RACIN trial). Administered to the donors were nivolumab, ipilimumab, aspirin, low-dose cyclophosphamide and low-dose radiotherapy. The CDR3 consists of 15 residues. The ends were cut back, 5 bases at V and 8 bases at J, with 18 bases in the middle. The germline CDR1 and CDR2 sequences are MNHEY and SVGEGT.

The chain uses TRBV6-2 or TRBV6-3 and TRBJ1-4; D is perhaps TRBD1 (6 bases). The receptor comes from a male donor with gallbladder cancer. This material consisted of PBMCs, taken after low-dose radiotherapy plus immunotherapy. The CDR3 DNA sequence: TGTGCCAGCAGTACGCCGACAGGAGGAGTCGAAAAACTGTTTTTT. Its translation: CASSTPTGGVEKLFF.